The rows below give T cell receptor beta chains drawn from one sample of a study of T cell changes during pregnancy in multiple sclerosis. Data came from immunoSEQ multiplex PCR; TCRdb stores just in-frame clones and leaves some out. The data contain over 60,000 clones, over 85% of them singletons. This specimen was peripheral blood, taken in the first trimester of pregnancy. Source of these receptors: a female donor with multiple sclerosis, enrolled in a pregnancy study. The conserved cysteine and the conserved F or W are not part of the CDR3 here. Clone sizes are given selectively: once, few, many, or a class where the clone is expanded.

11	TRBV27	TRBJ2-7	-	ASSLPGDDEQY
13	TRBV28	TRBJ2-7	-	ASRAGVAASYEQY
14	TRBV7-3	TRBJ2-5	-	ASSPFARGNQETQY
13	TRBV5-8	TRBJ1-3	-	ASSYRGGRGNTIY
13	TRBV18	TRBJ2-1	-	ASSPFPLSSNEQF
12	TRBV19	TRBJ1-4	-	ASSSDGVNEKLF
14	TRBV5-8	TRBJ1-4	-	ASSLATGVTNEKLF
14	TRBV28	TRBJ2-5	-	ASSSRLAGGRETQY
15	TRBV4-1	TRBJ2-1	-	ASSLGLAGGPGNEQF
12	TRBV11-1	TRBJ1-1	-	ASSLPVSGTEAF
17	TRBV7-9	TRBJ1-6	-	ASSRYGQGAAAAGSPLH
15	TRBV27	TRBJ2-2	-	ASSSPWGEFGTGELF
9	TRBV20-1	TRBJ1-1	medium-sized	SARESTEAF
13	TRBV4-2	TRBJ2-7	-	ASSQAAGGLYEQY
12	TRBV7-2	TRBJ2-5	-	ASSSPDRQETQY
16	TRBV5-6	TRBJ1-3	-	ASSFLRQNYFSGNTIY
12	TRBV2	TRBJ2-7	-	ASSERDRSYEQY
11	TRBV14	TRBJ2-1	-	ASSQLGLNEQF
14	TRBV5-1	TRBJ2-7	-	ASSHTSGGSSYEQY
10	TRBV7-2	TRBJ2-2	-	ASSPPFGELF
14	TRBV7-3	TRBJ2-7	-	ASSFPRLAGRHEQY
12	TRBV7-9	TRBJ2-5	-	ASSSSRYQETQY
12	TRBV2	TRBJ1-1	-	ASSEITTNTEAF
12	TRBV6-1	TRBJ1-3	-	ASMRVGSGNTIY
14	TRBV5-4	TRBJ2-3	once	ASSLGLAGHTDTQY
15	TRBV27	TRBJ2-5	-	ASSLSPRAGGWETQY
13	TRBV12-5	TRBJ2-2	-	ASGRGTGGHGELF
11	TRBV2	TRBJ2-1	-	ASSEAGDNEQF
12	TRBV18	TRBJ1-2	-	ASSPRLQGESYT
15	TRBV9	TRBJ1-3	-	ASSVGLSESSGNTIY
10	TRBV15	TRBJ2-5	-	ATSRARDSPY
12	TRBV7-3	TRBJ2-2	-	ASSLRASTGELF
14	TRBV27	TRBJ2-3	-	ASSLSRRVPTDTQY
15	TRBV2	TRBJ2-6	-	ASSGGLAISGANVLT
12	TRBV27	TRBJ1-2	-	ASSFGGINYGYT
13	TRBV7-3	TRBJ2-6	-	ASSRDRNGANVLT
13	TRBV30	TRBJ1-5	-	AWSVKGQENQPQH
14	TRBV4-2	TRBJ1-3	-	ASSLGGDSSGNTIY
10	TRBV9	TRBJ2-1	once	ASSERGNEQF
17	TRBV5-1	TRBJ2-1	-	ASSLGSLAGASSYNEQF
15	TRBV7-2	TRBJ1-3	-	ASSLESGAGGGNTIY
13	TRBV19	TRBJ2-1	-	ASSIPGQGHNEQF
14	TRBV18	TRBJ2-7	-	ASSRPGQGVQPGQY
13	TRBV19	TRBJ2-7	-	ASSIPKRGLDEQY
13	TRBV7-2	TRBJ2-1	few	ASSPRQGDYNEQF
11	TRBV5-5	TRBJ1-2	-	ASSLTVNYGYT
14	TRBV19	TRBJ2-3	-	ASSIGGNPSTDTQY
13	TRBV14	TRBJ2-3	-	ASSQDLARTDTQY
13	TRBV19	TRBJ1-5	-	ASSRDRVANQPQH
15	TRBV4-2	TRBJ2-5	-	ASSPRTSGGAVETQY
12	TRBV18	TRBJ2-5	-	ASSPRDNQETQY
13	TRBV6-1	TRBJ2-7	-	ASSVLAGGSYEQY
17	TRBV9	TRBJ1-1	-	ASSVNPNSDRPGNTEAF
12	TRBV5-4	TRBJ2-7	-	ASSPDRFAYEQY
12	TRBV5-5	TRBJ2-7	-	ASSPEDNSYEQY